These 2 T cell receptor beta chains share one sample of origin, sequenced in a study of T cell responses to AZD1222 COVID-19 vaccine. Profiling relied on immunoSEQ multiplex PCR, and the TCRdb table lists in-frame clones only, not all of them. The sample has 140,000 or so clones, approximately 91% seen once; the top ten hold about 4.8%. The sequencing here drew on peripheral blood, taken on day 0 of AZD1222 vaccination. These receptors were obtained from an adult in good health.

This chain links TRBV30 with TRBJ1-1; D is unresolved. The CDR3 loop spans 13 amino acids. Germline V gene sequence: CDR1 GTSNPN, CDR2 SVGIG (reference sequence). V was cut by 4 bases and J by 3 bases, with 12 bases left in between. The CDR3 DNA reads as TGTGCCTGGAAGAGATCGGGGTACACTGAAGCTTTCTTT. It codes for CAWKRSGYTEAFF.

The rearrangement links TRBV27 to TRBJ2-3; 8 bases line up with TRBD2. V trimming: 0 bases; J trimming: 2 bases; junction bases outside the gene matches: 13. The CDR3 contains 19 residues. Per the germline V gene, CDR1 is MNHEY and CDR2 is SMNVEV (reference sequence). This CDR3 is CASSLSPLGAGGHTDTQYF. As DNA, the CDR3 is TGTGCCAGCAGTTTATCCCCCCTTGGGGCGGGAGGCCACACAGATACGCAGTATTTT.